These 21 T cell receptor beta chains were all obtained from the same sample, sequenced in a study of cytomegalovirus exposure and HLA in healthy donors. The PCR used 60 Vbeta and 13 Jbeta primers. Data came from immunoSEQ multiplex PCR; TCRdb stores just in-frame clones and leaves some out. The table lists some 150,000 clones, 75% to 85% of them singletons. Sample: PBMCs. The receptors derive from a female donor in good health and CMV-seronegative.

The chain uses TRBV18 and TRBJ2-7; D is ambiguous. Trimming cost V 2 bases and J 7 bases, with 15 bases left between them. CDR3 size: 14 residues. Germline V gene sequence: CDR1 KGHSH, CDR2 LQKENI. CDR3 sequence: CASSPSPRYGEQYF. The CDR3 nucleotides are TGTGCCAGCTCACCAAGTCCCAGGTATGGAGAGCAGTACTTC.

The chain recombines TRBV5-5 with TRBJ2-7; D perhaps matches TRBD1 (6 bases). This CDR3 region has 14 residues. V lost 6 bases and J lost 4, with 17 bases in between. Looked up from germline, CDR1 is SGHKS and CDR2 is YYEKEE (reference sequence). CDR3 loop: CASIKPGQIYEQYF. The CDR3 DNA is TGTGCCAGCATCAAACCGGGACAAATATACGAGCAGTACTTC.

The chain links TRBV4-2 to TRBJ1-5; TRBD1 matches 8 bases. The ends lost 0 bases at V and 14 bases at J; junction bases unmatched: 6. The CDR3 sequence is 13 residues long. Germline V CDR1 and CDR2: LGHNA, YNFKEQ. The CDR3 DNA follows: TGTGCCAGCAGCCAAGATCGGGACAGGTTTAAGCATTTT. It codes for CASSQDRDRFKHF.

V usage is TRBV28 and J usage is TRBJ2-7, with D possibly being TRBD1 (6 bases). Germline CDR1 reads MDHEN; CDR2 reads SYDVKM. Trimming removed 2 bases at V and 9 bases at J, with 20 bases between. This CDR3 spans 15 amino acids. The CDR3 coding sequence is TGTGCCAGCAGTTTAGGGTACAGGGAACGACGAGGGCAGTACTTC. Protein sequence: CASSLGYRERRGQYF.

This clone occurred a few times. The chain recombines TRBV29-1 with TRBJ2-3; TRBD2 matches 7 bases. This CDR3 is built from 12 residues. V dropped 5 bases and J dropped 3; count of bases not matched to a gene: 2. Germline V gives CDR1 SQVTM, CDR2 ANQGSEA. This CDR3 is CSVLGRTDTQYF. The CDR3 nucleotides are TGCAGCGTTCTCGGGAGGACAGATACGCAGTATTTT.

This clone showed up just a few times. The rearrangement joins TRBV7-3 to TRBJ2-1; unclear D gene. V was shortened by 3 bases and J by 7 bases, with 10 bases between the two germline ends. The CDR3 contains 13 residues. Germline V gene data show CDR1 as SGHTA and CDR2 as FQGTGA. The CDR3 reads CASSLSHRNEQFF. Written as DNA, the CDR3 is TGTGCCAGCAGCTTGTCACACCGTAATGAGCAGTTCTTC.

Here the CDR3 reads CASSRQYRGRETQYF. As DNA, the CDR3 is TGCGCCAGCAGCAGACAATACAGGGGACGAGAGACCCAGTACTTC. The chain joins TRBV4-3 to TRBJ2-5; 7 bases are a match to TRBD1. There are 15 residues in the CDR3. Unmatched junction bases numbered 10, after V lost 5 bases and J lost 4 bases. The germline V gene has CDR1 LGHNA and CDR2 YSLEER.

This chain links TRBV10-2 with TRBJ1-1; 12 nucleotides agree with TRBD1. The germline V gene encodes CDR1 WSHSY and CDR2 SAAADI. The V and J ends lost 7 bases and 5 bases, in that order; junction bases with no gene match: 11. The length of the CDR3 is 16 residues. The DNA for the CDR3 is TGCGCCAGCAAGTCCGGGACAGGGGGCGGGACGACTGAAGCTTTCTTT. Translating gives CASKSGTGGGTTEAFF.

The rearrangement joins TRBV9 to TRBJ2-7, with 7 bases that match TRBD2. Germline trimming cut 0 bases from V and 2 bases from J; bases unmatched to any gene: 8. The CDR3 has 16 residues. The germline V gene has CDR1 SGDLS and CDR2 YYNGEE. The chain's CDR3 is CASSVAGTSETYEQYF. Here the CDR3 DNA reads TGTGCCAGCAGCGTAGCGGGAACTAGCGAAACCTACGAGCAGTACTTC.

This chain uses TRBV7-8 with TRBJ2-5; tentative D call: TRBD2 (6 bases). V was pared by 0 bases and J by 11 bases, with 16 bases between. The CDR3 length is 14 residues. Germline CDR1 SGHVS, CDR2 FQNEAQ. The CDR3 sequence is CASSLAARGLEQYF. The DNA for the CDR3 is TGTGCCAGCAGCTTAGCCGCGCGGGGATTGGAGCAGTACTTC.

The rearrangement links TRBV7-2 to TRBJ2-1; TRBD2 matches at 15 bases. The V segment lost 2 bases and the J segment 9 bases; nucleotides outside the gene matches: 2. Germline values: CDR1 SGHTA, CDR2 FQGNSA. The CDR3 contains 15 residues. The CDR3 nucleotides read TGTGCCAGCAGCTTATGGACTAGCGGGAGGGGTGAGCAGTTCTTC. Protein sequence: CASSLWTSGRGEQFF.

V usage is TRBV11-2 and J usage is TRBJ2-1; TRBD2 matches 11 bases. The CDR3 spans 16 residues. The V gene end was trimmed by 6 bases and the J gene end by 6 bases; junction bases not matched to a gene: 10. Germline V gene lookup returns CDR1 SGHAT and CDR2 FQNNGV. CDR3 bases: TGTGCCAGCAGTCAAATATGGCTAGCGGGAGGCAATGAGCAGTTCTTC. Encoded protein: CASSQIWLAGGNEQFF.

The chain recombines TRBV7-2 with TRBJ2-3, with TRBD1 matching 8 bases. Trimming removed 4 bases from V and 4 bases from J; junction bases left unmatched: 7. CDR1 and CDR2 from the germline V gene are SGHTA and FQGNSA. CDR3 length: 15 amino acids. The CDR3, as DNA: TGTGCCAGCAGCTCCCAGGGGGCGAGGTCAGATACGCAGTATTTT. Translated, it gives CASSSQGARSDTQYF. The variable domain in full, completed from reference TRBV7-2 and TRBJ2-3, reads GAGVSQSPSNKVTEKGKDVELRCDPISGHTALYWYRQSLGQGLEFLIYFQGNSAPDKSGLPSDRFSAERTGGSVSTLTIQRTQQEDSAVYLCASSSQGARSDTQYFGPGTRLTVL.

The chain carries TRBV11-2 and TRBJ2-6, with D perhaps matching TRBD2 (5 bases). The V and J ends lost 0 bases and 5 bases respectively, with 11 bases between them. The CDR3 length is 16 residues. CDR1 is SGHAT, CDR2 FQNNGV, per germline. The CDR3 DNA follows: TGTGCCAGCAGCTTAGATTTTCAGCGGTGGGCCAACGTCCTGACTTTC. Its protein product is CASSLDFQRWANVLTF. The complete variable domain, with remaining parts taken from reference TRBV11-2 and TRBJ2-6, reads EAGVAQSPRYKIIEKRQSVAFWCNPISGHATLYWYQQILGQGPKLLIQFQNNGVVDDSQLPKDRFSAERLKGVDSTLKIQPAKLEDSAVYLCASSLDFQRWANVLTFGAGSRLTVL.

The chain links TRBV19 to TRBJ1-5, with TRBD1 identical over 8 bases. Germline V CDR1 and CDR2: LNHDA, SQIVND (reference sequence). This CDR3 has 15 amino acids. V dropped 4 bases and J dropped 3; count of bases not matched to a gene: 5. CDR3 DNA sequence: TGTGCCAGTAGTAGGCTGGACAGGGACAATCAGCCCCAGCATTTT. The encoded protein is CASSRLDRDNQPQHF.

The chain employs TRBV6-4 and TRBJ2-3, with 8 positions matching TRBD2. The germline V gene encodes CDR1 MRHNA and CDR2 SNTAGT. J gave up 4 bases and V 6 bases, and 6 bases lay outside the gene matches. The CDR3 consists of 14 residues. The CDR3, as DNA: TGTGCCAGCAGCGGGACTAGTGAGTCAGATACGCAGTATTTT. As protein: CASSGTSESDTQYF.

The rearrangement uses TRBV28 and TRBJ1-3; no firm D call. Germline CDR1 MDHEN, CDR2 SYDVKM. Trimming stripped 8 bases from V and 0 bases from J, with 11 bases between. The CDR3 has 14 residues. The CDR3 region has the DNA TGTGCCAGCTATCCAACAAACTCTGGAAACACCATATATTTT. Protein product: CASYPTNSGNTIYF.

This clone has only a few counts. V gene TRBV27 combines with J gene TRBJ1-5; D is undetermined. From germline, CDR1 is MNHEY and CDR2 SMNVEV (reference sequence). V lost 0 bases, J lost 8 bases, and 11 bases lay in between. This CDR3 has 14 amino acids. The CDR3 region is CASSLSGRSEPQHF. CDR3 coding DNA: TGTGCCAGCAGTTTATCTGGCAGGTCTGAGCCCCAGCATTTT.

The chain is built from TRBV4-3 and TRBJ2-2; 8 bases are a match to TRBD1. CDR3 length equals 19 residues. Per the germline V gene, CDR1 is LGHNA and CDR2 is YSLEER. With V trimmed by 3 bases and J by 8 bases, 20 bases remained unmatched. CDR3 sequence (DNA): TGCGCCAGCAGCCATAACAAAAGGACAGGGCGCCAGTTGATGGGGGAGCTGTTTTTT. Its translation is CASSHNKRTGRQLMGELFF.

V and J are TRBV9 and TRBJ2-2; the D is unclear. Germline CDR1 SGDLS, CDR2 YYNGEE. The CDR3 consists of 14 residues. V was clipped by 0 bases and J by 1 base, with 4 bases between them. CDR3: CASSVGQNTGELFF. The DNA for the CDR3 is TGTGCCAGCAGCGTAGGACAGAACACCGGGGAGCTGTTTTTT.

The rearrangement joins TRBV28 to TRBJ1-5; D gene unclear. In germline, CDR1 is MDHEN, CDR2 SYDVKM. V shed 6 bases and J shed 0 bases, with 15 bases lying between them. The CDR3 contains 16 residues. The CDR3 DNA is TGTGCCAGCAGCTTCGGCGGAGGTCTTAGCAATCAGCCCCAGCATTTT. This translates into CASSFGGGLSNQPQHF. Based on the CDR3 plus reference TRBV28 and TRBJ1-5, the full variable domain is DVKVTQSSRYLVKRTGEKVFLECVQDMDHENMFWYRQDPGLGLRLIYFSYDVKMKEKGDIPEGYSVSREKKERFSLILESASTNQTSMYLCASSFGGGLSNQPQHFGDGTRLSIL.